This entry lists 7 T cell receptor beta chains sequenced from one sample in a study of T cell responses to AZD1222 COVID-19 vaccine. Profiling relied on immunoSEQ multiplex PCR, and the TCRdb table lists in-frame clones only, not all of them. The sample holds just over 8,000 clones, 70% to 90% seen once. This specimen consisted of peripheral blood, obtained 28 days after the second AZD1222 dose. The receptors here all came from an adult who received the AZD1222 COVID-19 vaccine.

The DNA of the CDR3 is TGTGCCAGCAGTTTAGTAGACACCGGGGAGCTGTTTTTT. Protein product: CASSLVDTGELFF. The rearrangement uses TRBV27 and TRBJ2-2; D gene unclear. V lost 2 bases to trimming and J lost 3 bases, with 4 bases between them. The CDR3 spans 13 residues. Germline V CDR1 and CDR2: MNHEY, SMNVEV (reference sequence).

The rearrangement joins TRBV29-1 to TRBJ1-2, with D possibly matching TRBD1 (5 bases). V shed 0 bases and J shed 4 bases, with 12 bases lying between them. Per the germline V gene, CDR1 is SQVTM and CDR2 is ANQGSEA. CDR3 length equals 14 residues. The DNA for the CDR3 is TGCAGCGTTGAAGAAGACGAGGGGATCTATGGCTACACCTTC. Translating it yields CSVEEDEGIYGYTF.

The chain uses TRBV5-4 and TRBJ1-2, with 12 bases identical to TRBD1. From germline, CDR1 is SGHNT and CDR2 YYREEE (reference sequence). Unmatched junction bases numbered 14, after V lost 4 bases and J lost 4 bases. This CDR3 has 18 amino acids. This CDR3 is CASSTARDRGQRGYGYTF. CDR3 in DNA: TGTGCCAGCAGCACCGCTCGGGACAGGGGGCAACGGGGCTATGGCTACACCTTC.

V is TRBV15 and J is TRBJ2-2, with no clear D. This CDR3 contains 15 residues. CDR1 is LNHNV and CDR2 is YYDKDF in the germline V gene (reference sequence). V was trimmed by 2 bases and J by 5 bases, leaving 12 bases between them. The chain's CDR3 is CATSRSWTETGELFF. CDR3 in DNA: TGTGCCACCAGCAGATCCTGGACGGAAACCGGGGAGCTGTTTTTT.

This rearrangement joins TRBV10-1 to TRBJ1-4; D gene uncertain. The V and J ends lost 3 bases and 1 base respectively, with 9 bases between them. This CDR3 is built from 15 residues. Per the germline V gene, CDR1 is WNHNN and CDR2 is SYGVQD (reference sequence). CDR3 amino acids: CASSEATETNEKLFF. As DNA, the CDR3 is TGCGCCAGCAGTGAAGCCACAGAAACTAATGAAAAACTGTTTTTT.

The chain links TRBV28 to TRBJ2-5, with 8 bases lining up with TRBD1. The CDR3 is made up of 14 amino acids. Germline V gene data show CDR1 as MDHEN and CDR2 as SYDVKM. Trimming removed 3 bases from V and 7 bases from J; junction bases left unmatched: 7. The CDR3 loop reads CASSFDRGGGTQYF. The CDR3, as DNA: TGTGCCAGCAGTTTCGACAGGGGCGGCGGGACCCAGTACTTC. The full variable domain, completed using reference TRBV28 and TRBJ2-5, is DVKVTQSSRYLVKRTGEKVFLECVQDMDHENMFWYRQDPGLGLRLIYFSYDVKMKEKGDIPEGYSVSREKKERFSLILESASTNQTSMYLCASSFDRGGGTQYFGPGTRLLVL.

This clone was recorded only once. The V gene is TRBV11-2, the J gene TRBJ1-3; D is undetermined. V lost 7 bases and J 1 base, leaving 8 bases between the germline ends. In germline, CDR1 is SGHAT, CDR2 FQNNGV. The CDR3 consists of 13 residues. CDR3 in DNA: TGTGCCAGCAACCCCAGTTCTGGAAACACCATATATTTT. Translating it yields CASNPSSGNTIYF.